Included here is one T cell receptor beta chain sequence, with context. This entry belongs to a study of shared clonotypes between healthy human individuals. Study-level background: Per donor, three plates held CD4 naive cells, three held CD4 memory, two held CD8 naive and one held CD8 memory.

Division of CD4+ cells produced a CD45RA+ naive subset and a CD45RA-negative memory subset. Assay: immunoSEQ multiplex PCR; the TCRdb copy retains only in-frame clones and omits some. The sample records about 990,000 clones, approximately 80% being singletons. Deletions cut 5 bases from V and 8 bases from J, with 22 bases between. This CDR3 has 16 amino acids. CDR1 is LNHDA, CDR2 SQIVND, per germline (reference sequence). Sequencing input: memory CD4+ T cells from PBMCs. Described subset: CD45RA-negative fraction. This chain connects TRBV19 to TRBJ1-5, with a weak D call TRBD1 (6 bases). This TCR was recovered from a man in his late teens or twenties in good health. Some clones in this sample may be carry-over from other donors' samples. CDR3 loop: CASSPAEGGPGKPQHF. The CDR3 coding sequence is TGTGCCAGTAGTCCGGCAGAAGGGGGTCCGGGAAAGCCCCAGCATTTT. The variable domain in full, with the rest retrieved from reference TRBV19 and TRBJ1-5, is DGGITQSPKYLFRKEGQNVTLSCEQNLNHDAMYWYRQDPGQGLRLIYYSQIVNDFQKGDIAEGYSVSREKKESFPLTVTSAQKNPTAFYLCASSPAEGGPGKPQHFGDGTRLSIL.